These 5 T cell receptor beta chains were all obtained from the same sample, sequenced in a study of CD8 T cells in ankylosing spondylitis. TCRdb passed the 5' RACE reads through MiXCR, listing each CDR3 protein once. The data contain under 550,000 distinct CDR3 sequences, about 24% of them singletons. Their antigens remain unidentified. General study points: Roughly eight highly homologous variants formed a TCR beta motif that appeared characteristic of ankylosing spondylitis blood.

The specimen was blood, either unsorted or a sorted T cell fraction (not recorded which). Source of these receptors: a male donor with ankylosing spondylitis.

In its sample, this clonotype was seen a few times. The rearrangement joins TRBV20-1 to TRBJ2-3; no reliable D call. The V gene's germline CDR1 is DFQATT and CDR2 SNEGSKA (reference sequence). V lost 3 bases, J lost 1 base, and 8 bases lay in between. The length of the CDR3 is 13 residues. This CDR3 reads CSARGSGTDTQYF. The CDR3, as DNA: TGCAGTGCTAGGGGTTCGGGCACAGATACGCAGTATTTT.

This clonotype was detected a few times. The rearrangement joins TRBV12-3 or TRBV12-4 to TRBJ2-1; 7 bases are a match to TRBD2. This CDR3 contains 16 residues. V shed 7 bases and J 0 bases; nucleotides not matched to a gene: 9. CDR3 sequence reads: CASNRVPGGSYNEQFF. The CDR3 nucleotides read TGTGCCAGCAATCGGGTCCCGGGAGGCTCCTACAATGAGCAGTTCTTC.

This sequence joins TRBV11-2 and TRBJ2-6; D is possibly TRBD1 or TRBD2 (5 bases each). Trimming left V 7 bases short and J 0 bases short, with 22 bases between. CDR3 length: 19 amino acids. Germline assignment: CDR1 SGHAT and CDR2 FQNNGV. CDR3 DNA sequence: TGTGCCAGCAAAACCCAACCGGGACCACTGAGCTCTGGGGCCAACGTCCTGACTTTC. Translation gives CASKTQPGPLSSGANVLTF. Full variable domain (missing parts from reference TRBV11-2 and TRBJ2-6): EAGVAQSPRYKIIEKRQSVAFWCNPISGHATLYWYQQILGQGPKLLIQFQNNGVVDDSQLPKDRFSAERLKGVDSTLKIQPAKLEDSAVYLCASKTQPGPLSSGANVLTFGAGSRLTVL.

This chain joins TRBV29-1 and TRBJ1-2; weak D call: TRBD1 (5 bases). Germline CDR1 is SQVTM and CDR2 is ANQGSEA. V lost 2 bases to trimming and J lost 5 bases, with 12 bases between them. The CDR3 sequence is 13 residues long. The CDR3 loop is CSVELGQPYGYTF. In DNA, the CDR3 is TGCAGCGTTGAACTGGGGCAGCCATATGGCTACACCTTC.

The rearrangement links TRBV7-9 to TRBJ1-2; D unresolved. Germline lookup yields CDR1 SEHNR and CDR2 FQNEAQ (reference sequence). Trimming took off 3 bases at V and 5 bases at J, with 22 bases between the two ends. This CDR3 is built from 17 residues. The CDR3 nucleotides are TGTGCCAGCAGCTTCCCCCCCCTAGGGTGGGCTCTTTATGGCTACACCTTC. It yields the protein CASSFPPLGWALYGYTF.